A selection of T cell receptor beta chains follows, all from one sample in a study of T cells in Graves' hyperthyroidism and ophthalmopathy. TCRdb reprocessed the multiplex PCR reads with MiXCR, giving one entry per CDR3 protein. The sample carries a few hundred thousand distinct CDR3 sequences, about 13% recorded once. The sequenced sample was blood. These receptors were taken from a woman aged 40 to 50 with Graves' ophthalmopathy. Both conserved end residues are part of each CDR3. A D gene is named only where the DNA matches it firmly. Size tells how often a clone was seen (once, few, many) or the class of an expanded clone, and some rows leave it out.

v_call,j_call,clone_size,d_call,cdr3_nt,cdr3_aa
TRBV11-1,TRBJ2-1,.,.,TGTGCCAGCAGCGAGACTAGAGAAGGGCAGTTCTTC,CASSETREGQFF
TRBV5-1,TRBJ2-7,few,TRBD1,TGCGCCAGCAGCCGCGGGACAGGGGCGATGGAGCAGTACTTC,CASSRGTGAMEQYF
TRBV4-2,TRBJ2-5,.,TRBD1,TGTGCCAGCAGCCAAGCTTTGGGCAGGGGGGAGACCCAGTACTTC,CASSQALGRGETQYF
TRBV29-1,TRBJ1-1,many,TRBD1,TGCAGCAGTAAAAGACAGGGGGCTACTGAAGCTTTCTTT,CSSKRQGATEAFF
TRBV2,TRBJ2-5,many,TRBD1,TGTGCCAGCATGGGGCAGGGGGCGGGAGAGACCCAGTACTTC,CASMGQGAGETQYF
TRBV27,TRBJ2-1,.,TRBD2,TGTGCCAGCTATCGGCTAGCGGGTTACAATGAGCAGTCCTTC,CASYRLAGYNEQSF
TRBV15,TRBJ2-1,many,TRBD1,TGTGCCACCAGCAGACCGCGGACGGGGACAGTCTACAATGAGCAGTTCTTC,CATSRPRTGTVYNEQFF
TRBV6-1,TRBJ1-1,many,.,TGTGCCAGCAGTACTACAGGGACTGAAGCTTTCTTT,CASSTTGTEAFF
TRBV7-8,TRBJ2-1,many,.,TGTGCCAGCAGCTTAGCTTTCTCGGGGGCAGGCTCCTACAATGAGCAGTTCTTC,CASSLAFSGAGSYNEQFF
TRBV20-1,TRBJ2-3,few,.,TGCAGTGCTAGGGGGCGGGAAACAGATACGCAGTATTTT,CSARGRETDTQYF
TRBV3-1,TRBJ1-1,many,TRBD1,TGTGCCAGCAGCCCCCCGGACAGGGCAACAGGCGCTTTCTTT,CASSPPDRATGAFF
TRBV28,TRBJ2-1,many,.,TGTGCCAGCAGTTTAGGGTTCTCAGTTGAGCAGTTCTTC,CASSLGFSVEQFF
TRBV7-8,TRBJ2-3,many,.,TGTGCCAGCAGCCAATTAAGGGGAGATACGCAGTATTTT,CASSQLRGDTQYF
TRBV5-6,TRBJ2-6,.,.,TGTGCCAGCAGGCGCGAGGGACTTACCTCTGGGGCCAACGTCCTGACTTTC,CASRREGLTSGANVLTF
TRBV7-9,TRBJ1-6,.,.,TGTGCCAGCAGTTCCACGGGGATAAGAAATTCACCCCTCCACTTT,CASSSTGIRNSPLHF
TRBV20-1,TRBJ2-7,many,TRBD1,TGCAGTGCTAGAGAGGGGACAGCGAACTACGAGCAGTACTTC,CSAREGTANYEQYF
TRBV5-1,TRBJ2-1,.,TRBD2,TGCGCCAGCAGCTTGGCGACACTAGCGGGGGGGCCAGTGGTTGAGCAGTTCTTC,CASSLATLAGGPVVEQFF
TRBV19,TRBJ2-5,.,.,TGTGCCAGTAGTATTGAAAGGGATGATGAGACCCAGTACTTC,CASSIERDDETQYF
TRBV20-1,TRBJ2-7,.,TRBD1,TGCAGTGCTAGCCCCTCGCGGGACAGGATCAGGAACGAGCAGTACTTC,CSASPSRDRIRNEQYF
TRBV13,TRBJ2-1,.,TRBD2,TGTGCCAGCAGCTCGAACGGACTAGCGGGAGACAATGAGCAGTTCTTC,CASSSNGLAGDNEQFF
TRBV14,TRBJ1-1,few,.,TGTGCCAGCAGCCGTCTTCGAGGATCGTACACTGAAGCTTTCTTT,CASSRLRGSYTEAFF
TRBV19,TRBJ1-5,few,.,TGTGCCAGTAGTATTAAGGGAAGTATGTGGCCCCAGCATTTT,CASSIKGSMWPQHF
TRBV28,TRBJ2-7,many,.,TGTGCCAGCAGCTCCTTGTTCGGGGGCCAGGGGCCTGCCTACGAGCAGTACTTC,CASSSLFGGQGPAYEQYF
TRBV2,TRBJ2-1,many,.,TGTGCCAGCAGTGAATTTAAGGCGGTCTACAATGAGCAGTTCTTC,CASSEFKAVYNEQFF
TRBV25-1,TRBJ1-5,many,.,TGTGCCAGCAGCAGCCAGGGTTATCAGCCCCAGCATTTT,CASSSQGYQPQHF
TRBV29-1,TRBJ2-7,.,TRBD2,TGCAGCGTGGAAGAGGCGGGGCGGGAGAGCGAGCAGTACTTC,CSVEEAGRESEQYF
TRBV3-1,TRBJ2-7,.,.,TGTGCCAGCTCACCACCGTCGGCTAGCGCCTCCTACGAGCAGTACTTC,CASSPPSASASYEQYF
TRBV11-2,TRBJ1-4,.,.,TGTGCCAGCAGGAATCAAGGGGGGACTAATGAAAAACTGTTTTTT,CASRNQGGTNEKLFF
TRBV28,TRBJ1-5,many,.,TGTGCCAGCAGTTTAATTCGGGTAGGACTCAGCAATCAGCCCCAGCATTTT,CASSLIRVGLSNQPQHF
TRBV29-1,TRBJ2-1,many,TRBD2,TGCAGCGGGACTAGCGGGAGTGCATACAATGAGCAGTTCTTC,CSGTSGSAYNEQFF
TRBV18,TRBJ2-3,.,.,TGTGCCAGCTCACCCGGACAGCTCCGAGGGGATACGCAGTATTTT,CASSPGQLRGDTQYF
TRBV20-1,TRBJ1-5,few,.,TGCAGTGCTAGAGGACAGCAAAGAGCCACTTATAGCAATCAGCCCCAGCATTTT,CSARGQQRATYSNQPQHF
TRBV20-1,TRBJ2-1,many,TRBD2,TGCAGTGCTATCTTGACTAGCGGGGGGGCAAATGAGCAGTTCTTC,CSAILTSGGANEQFF
TRBV30,TRBJ1-2,few,.,TGTGCCTGGAAGGGCGCAGGGCAGGTCTATGGCTACACCTTC,CAWKGAGQVYGYTF
TRBV7-9,TRBJ2-7,many,.,TGTGCCAGCAGCTTAGTTCCGTTATCCTACGAGCAGTACTTC,CASSLVPLSYEQYF
TRBV7-2,TRBJ2-5,many,.,TGTGCCAGCAGCTTGGGACAAGCAAACCAAGAGACCCAGTACTTC,CASSLGQANQETQYF
TRBV4-2,TRBJ1-1,few,.,TGTGCCAGCAGCCAAGACGGTCGTGCAGGAGCTTTCTTT,CASSQDGRAGAFF
TRBV6-1,TRBJ1-5,many,.,TGTGCCAGCAGTGAAGAAAGTTATAGCAATCAGCCCCAGCATTTT,CASSEESYSNQPQHF
TRBV7-2,TRBJ1-2,.,TRBD1,TGTGCCAGCAGCTTAGGAGGGGGCAGGCACAACTATGGCTACACCTTC,CASSLGGGRHNYGYTF
TRBV20-1,TRBJ1-5,many,.,TGCAGTGCTAGAGATCGACAGGGCAATCAGCCCCAGCATTTT,CSARDRQGNQPQHF
TRBV10-1,TRBJ2-1,few,TRBD2,TGCGCCAGCAGTGAGTCGGGCGGGAGCATAGATGAGCAGTTCTTC,CASSESGGSIDEQFF